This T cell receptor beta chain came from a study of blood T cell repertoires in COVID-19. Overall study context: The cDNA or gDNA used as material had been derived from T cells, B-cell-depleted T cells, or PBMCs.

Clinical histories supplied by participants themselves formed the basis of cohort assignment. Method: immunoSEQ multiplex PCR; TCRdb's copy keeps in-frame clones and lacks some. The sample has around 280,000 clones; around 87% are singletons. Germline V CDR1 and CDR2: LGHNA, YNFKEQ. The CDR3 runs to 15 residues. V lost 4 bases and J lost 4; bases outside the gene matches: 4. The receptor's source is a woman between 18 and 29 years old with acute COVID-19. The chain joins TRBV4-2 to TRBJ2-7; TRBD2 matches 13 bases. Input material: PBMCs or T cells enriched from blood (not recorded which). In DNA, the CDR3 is TGTGCCAGCAGCCTGTCACTAGCGGGAGGGTACGAGCAGTACTTC. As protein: CASSLSLAGGYEQYF.